This T cell receptor beta chain was captured by sequencing in a study of tumor-infiltrating lymphocytes in primary liver carcinoma. Study at large: Primary liver carcinoma, confirmed by histopathology, was surgically resected.

Concerning this clonotype: The junction does not match germline at one end; this may be a read error.

Germline DNA was extracted alongside blood RNA, which was obtained from unsorted whole blood. No patient had received treatment, and all had chronic HBV infection. The input was around 500 ng total RNA; TCR beta cDNA was made from it with a constant-region primer. Three nested multiplex PCR rounds, a slightly modified ARM-PCR, produced the libraries for TCR beta. Via MiXCR, TCRdb re-called the multiplex PCR reads, giving one row per CDR3 protein. The profile shows about 200,000 distinct CDR3 sequences, around three fifths of them singletons. The source of this sequence is a woman aged 60-75 years with primary liver carcinoma and hepatitis B virus infection. The specimen was peripheral blood.

CDR3 bases: TGTGCCAACAGAAATCTAGCGGGAAGCTCCAACGAGCAGTACTTC. Translated: CANRNLAGSSNEQYF. The genes are TRBV6-6 and TRBJ2-7, with 9 bases identical to TRBD2. Germline V lookup: CDR1 MNHNY, CDR2 SVGAGI (reference sequence). The CDR3 has 15 amino acids.